The 32 T cell receptor beta chains reported below all come from one sample, sequenced in a study of blood T cell repertoires in COVID-19. The assay was immunoSEQ multiplex PCR, and TCRdb's table has in-frame clones only and misses some. Of about 26,000 clones listed, over 90% are singletons. What was sequenced was peripheral blood. These receptor sequences come from a human donor in a cohort sampled during active COVID-19.

The chain joins TRBV5-6 to TRBJ2-1; tentatively, D is TRBD2 (7 bases). This CDR3 spans 16 amino acids. Looked up from germline, CDR1 is SGHDT and CDR2 is YYEEEE. Trimming took 4 bases from V and 0 from J, leaving 14 bases between them. CDR3 residues: CASSVNGGPSYNEQFF. DNA for the CDR3: TGTGCCAGCAGCGTGAACGGGGGGCCCTCCTACAATGAGCAGTTCTTC.

The chain joins TRBV12-3 or TRBV12-4 to TRBJ2-1; weak D call: TRBD1 (6 bases). This CDR3 contains 12 residues. The V end was cut by 6 bases, the J end by 8 bases, with 11 bases between. CDR3 nucleotides: TGTGCCAGCAGCCGTAACAGGGATGAGCAGTTCTTC. This gives the protein CASSRNRDEQFF.

V usage is TRBV7-9 and J usage is TRBJ2-3; 10 bases line up with TRBD1. J gave up 1 base and V 6 bases, and 1 base lay outside the gene matches. Per germline, CDR1 SEHNR and CDR2 FQNEAQ (reference sequence). CDR3 length equals 14 residues. The CDR3 DNA follows: TGTGCCAGCAGGGGACAGGGGCGCACAGATACGCAGTATTTT. Translation gives CASRGQGRTDTQYF.

CDR3 in amino acids: CASNSGGQGGYTF. CDR3 coding DNA: TGTGCCAGCAATTCCGGGGGGCAAGGTGGCTACACCTTC. The V and J genes are TRBV11-3 and TRBJ1-2; possibly TRBD1 for D (6 bases). Trimming took off 7 bases at V and 7 bases at J, with 16 bases between the two ends. The CDR3 spans 13 residues. Germline CDR1 and CDR2: SGHNT and YENEEA. The variable domain in full, with the rest retrieved from reference TRBV11-3 and TRBJ1-2, is EAGVVQSPRYKIIEKKQPVAFWCNPISGHNTLYWYLQNLGQGPELLIRYENEEAVDDSQLPKDRFSAERLKGVDSTLKIQPAELGDSAVYLCASNSGGQGGYTFGSGTRLTVV.

The chain carries TRBV10-3 and TRBJ1-2; D is ambiguous. The germline gives CDR1 ENHRY, CDR2 SYGVKD. V dropped 6 bases and J dropped 4 bases, with 9 bases sitting between them. This CDR3 comprises 12 residues. CDR3 in amino acids: CAIRTGTYGYTF. The CDR3 DNA is TGTGCCATCAGGACGGGAACCTATGGCTACACCTTC.

This clone showed up just once. This chain uses TRBV5-1 with TRBJ2-1; 16 nucleotides match TRBD2. The CDR3 loop spans 19 amino acids. Germline loops: CDR1 SGHRS, CDR2 YFSETQ. V was pared by 4 bases and J by 2 bases, with 9 bases of the junction left unmatched. This CDR3 reads CASSLHGTSGRGAYNEQFF. CDR3 nucleotides: TGCGCCAGCAGCCTACATGGGACTAGCGGGAGGGGAGCCTACAATGAGCAGTTCTTC.

V and J are TRBV10-1 and TRBJ2-7; 8 nucleotides align to TRBD1. CDR3 length equals 18 residues. CDR1 and CDR2 from the germline V gene are WNHNN and SYGVQD (reference sequence). V shed 0 bases, J shed 5 bases, and the junction held 15 bases outside the gene matches. The CDR3 coding sequence is TGCGCCAGCAGTGAGTCGGGAGACAGGGGTGAAGAATCGGACGAGCAGTACTTC. Protein sequence: CASSESGDRGEESDEQYF.

This chain uses TRBV12-5 with TRBJ1-2; D might be TRBD1 (6 bases). The CDR3 is 14 amino acids. Germline CDR1 and CDR2: LGHNT and FRNRAP. Trimming pared 1 base from V and 1 base from J, leaving 7 bases between. This CDR3 is CASGLDRVNYGYTF. The CDR3 nucleotides read TGTGCTAGTGGTTTGGACAGGGTTAACTATGGCTACACCTTC.

The rearrangement joins TRBV7-3 to TRBJ2-1, with TRBD2 matching 8 bases. CDR1 is SGHTA, CDR2 FQGTGA, per germline. Trimming cost V 5 bases and J 0 bases; bases outside gene matches: 15. This CDR3 contains 19 residues. In nucleotides, the CDR3 is TGTGCCAGCAGCCCCGGGGCCGCAGCGGGGGCACTCTCCTACAATGAGCAGTTCTTC. Protein: CASSPGAAAGALSYNEQFF. The full variable domain, its missing parts supplied by reference TRBV7-3 and TRBJ2-1, is GAGVSQTPSNKVTEKGKYVELRCDPISGHTALYWYRQSLGQGPEFLIYFQGTGAADDSGLPNDRFFAVRPEGSVSTLKIQRTERGDSAVYLCASSPGAAAGALSYNEQFFGPGTRLTVL.

J is TRBJ2-4 and V is TRBV10-1; TRBD2 aligns across 10 bases. Germline trimming cut 2 bases from V and 1 base from J; bases unmatched to any gene: 8. Germline-derived CDR1 and CDR2 are WNHNN and SYGVQD (reference sequence). This CDR3 is 18 amino acids long. CDR3 amino acids: CASSEKALAGTAKNIQYF. The CDR3 DNA sequence: TGCGCCAGCAGTGAGAAGGCACTAGCGGGGACCGCCAAAAACATTCAGTACTTC.

V and J are TRBV11-3 and TRBJ1-6; D is undetermined. The germline V gene encodes CDR1 SGHNT and CDR2 YENEEA. The V and J ends lost 2 bases and 7 bases respectively, with 15 bases between them. This CDR3 comprises 16 residues. CDR3 bases: TGTGCCAGCAGCTTACATCCTCCCAGAAACAATTCACCCCTCCACTTT. This translates into CASSLHPPRNNSPLHF.

This chain links TRBV29-1 with TRBJ1-2; 11 bases align to TRBD1. The CDR3 spans 12 residues. CDR1 SQVTM and CDR2 ANQGSEA come from the germline V gene. V shed 5 bases, J shed 10 bases, and the junction held 6 bases outside the gene matches. The CDR3 region is CSVQPGQGDYTF. In nucleotides, the CDR3 is TGCAGCGTTCAACCGGGACAGGGGGACTACACCTTC. Drawing the rest from reference TRBV29-1 and TRBJ1-2, the complete variable domain is SAVISQKPSRDICQRGTSLTIQCQVDSQVTMMFWYRQQPGQSLTLIATANQGSEATYESGFVIDKFPISRPNLTFSTLTVSNMSPEDSSIYLCSVQPGQGDYTFGSGTRLTVV.

The chain joins TRBV6-1 to TRBJ2-3, with 11 bases identical to TRBD2. The junction had 6 bases not matched to a gene; V was cut back by 2 bases and J by 2 bases. The CDR3 sequence is 17 residues long. CDR1 is MNHNS, CDR2 SASEGT, per germline. The CDR3 coding sequence is TGTGCCAGCAGTGAACTGGCTAGCGGGAGGTTCACAGATACGCAGTATTTT. Its translation is CASSELASGRFTDTQYF.

The CDR3, as DNA: TGTGCCAGTAGTATATCCCCGGGACAGGGGATTGAGACCCAGTACTTC. Protein sequence: CASSISPGQGIETQYF. The rearrangement joins TRBV19 to TRBJ2-5; 10 bases line up with TRBD1. From germline, CDR1 is LNHDA and CDR2 SQIVND (reference sequence). The CDR3 totals 16 residues. With V trimmed by 2 bases and J by 5 bases, 8 bases remained unmatched.

J is TRBJ2-5 and V is TRBV7-2, with 11 bases aligning to TRBD2. Looked up from germline, CDR1 is SGHTA and CDR2 is FQGNSA. Trimming removed 1 base from V and 5 bases from J; junction bases left unmatched: 9. The CDR3 totals 17 residues. This chain's CDR3 is CASSLGGSGRADETQYF. CDR3 DNA sequence: TGTGCCAGCAGCTTAGGTGGTAGCGGGAGGGCCGACGAGACCCAGTACTTC. The full variable domain, its missing parts supplied by reference TRBV7-2 and TRBJ2-5, is GAGVSQSPSNKVTEKGKDVELRCDPISGHTALYWYRQSLGQGLEFLIYFQGNSAPDKSGLPSDRFSAERTGGSVSTLTIQRTQQEDSAVYLCASSLGGSGRADETQYFGPGTRLLVL.

J is TRBJ2-1 and V is TRBV7-2; tentatively, D is TRBD2 (6 bases). V was pared by 4 bases and J by 6 bases, with 16 bases between. Germline loops: CDR1 SGHTA, CDR2 FQGNSA. The CDR3 runs to 15 residues. Here the CDR3 reads CASSSIPGVFNEQFF. The CDR3 bases are TGTGCCAGCAGCTCAATCCCGGGAGTTTTCAATGAGCAGTTCTTC.

The J gene is TRBJ1-5, the V gene TRBV6-1; D is undetermined. Germline V lookup: CDR1 MNHNS, CDR2 SASEGT. The CDR3 extends over 14 amino acids. The V and J ends lost 1 base and 4 bases respectively, with 8 bases between them. The CDR3 loop reads CASSEGSINQPQHF. DNA for the CDR3: TGTGCCAGCAGTGAAGGGAGTATAAATCAGCCCCAGCATTTT.

The gene calls are TRBV2 and TRBJ2-2, with D perhaps TRBD2 (7 bases). Germline-derived CDR1 and CDR2 are SNHLY and FYNNEI. The CDR3 loop spans 16 amino acids. V was shortened by 2 bases and J by 2 bases, with 12 bases between the two germline ends. As DNA, the CDR3 is TGTGCCAGCAGTGAAAGGGGGGGCCCTAACACCGGGGAGCTGTTTTTT. Its translation: CASSERGGPNTGELFF.

The J gene is TRBJ1-4, the V gene TRBV5-1, with D perhaps matching TRBD1 (5 bases). This CDR3 region has 15 residues. Germline V lookup: CDR1 SGHRS, CDR2 YFSETQ. V was pared by 0 bases and J by 8 bases, with 14 bases between. CDR3 sequence (DNA): TGCGCCAGCAGCTTGGATGGCCAGGGTAGGGAAAAACTGTTTTTT. As protein: CASSLDGQGREKLFF.

This chain joins TRBV7-8 and TRBJ1-3, with 7 positions matching TRBD1. The CDR3 spans 16 residues. V lost 1 base to trimming and J lost 0 bases; unmatched junction nucleotides: 3. Germline assignment: CDR1 SGHVS and CDR2 FQNEAQ. CDR3 nucleotides: TGTGCCAGCAGCTTAGGAGGGACAGTCTCTGGAAACACCATATATTTT. Its protein product is CASSLGGTVSGNTIYF.

This chain joins TRBV5-4 and TRBJ1-2, with D uncertain. In germline, CDR1 is SGHNT, CDR2 YYREEE (reference sequence). Trimming shortened V by 4 bases and J by 1 base, and 11 bases separated the two germline ends. This CDR3 spans 14 amino acids. In DNA form, the CDR3 reads TGTGCCAGCAGCATATTACAGAATAACTATGGCTACACCTTC. It translates to CASSILQNNYGYTF.

The chain employs TRBV11-3 and TRBJ1-1; 7 nucleotides align to TRBD1. Germline-derived CDR1 and CDR2 are SGHNT and YENEEA. The V and J ends lost 1 base and 7 bases, in that order; junction bases with no gene match: 9. The CDR3 consists of 15 residues. Here the CDR3 DNA reads TGTGCCAGCAGCTTAGTAGGATGGCAGGGGGGTGAAGCTTTCTTT. Encoded protein: CASSLVGWQGGEAFF.

The chain couples TRBV24-1 to TRBJ2-3, with D maybe TRBD2 (5 bases). V was pared by 4 bases and J by 4 bases, with 8 bases between. The germline gives CDR1 KGHDR, CDR2 SFDVKD. The CDR3 length is 13 residues. The CDR3 nucleotides are TGTGCCACCAGTGAAAAGAGGGCAGATACGCAGTATTTT. The encoded protein is CATSEKRADTQYF.

The CDR3 loop reads CASSHGWNTEAFF. The CDR3 region has the DNA TGCGCCAGCAGCCACGGGTGGAACACTGAAGCTTTCTTT. This chain uses TRBV5-1 with TRBJ1-1; no definite D call. The CDR3 loop spans 13 amino acids. The V and J ends lost 4 bases and 1 base respectively, with 8 bases between them. Germline V gene sequence: CDR1 SGHRS, CDR2 YFSETQ.

J is TRBJ1-5 and V is TRBV11-3, with a weak D call TRBD1 (5 bases). Germline assignment: CDR1 SGHNT and CDR2 YENEEA. The V and J ends lost 1 base and 2 bases respectively, with 12 bases between them. The CDR3 length is 16 residues. CDR3 protein: CASSLGGSSGNQPQHF. For the CDR3, the DNA is TGTGCCAGCAGCTTAGGGGGCTCTTCGGGCAATCAGCCCCAGCATTTT.

The chain joins TRBV6-5 to TRBJ2-2; TRBD2 might be the D (6 bases). The CDR3 runs to 15 residues. The ends were cut back, 8 bases at V and 6 bases at J, with 19 bases in the middle. CDR1 and CDR2 (germline): MNHEY, SVGAGI. The CDR3 loop reads CASPREAPTAGELFF. In nucleotides, the CDR3 is TGTGCCAGCCCAAGGGAGGCGCCGACCGCCGGGGAGCTGTTTTTT.

This chain joins TRBV7-8 and TRBJ1-2, with 9 bases fitting TRBD1. CDR1 and CDR2 (germline): SGHVS, FQNEAQ. With V trimmed by 6 bases and J by 4 bases, 12 bases remained unmatched. This CDR3 is built from 16 residues. CDR3 residues: CASRQTQGALGYGYTF. The CDR3 region has the DNA TGTGCCAGCAGACAAACACAGGGGGCTCTGGGCTATGGCTACACCTTC.

The V and J genes are TRBV12-3 or TRBV12-4 and TRBJ1-5; D perhaps matches TRBD1 (5 bases). The CDR3 is 12 amino acids. V dropped 3 bases and J dropped 9 bases, with 9 bases sitting between them. As DNA, the CDR3 is TGTGCCAGCAGTTTGGGGGAGGGGCCCCAGCATTTT. Translating gives CASSLGEGPQHF.

This clone was counted a single time. This chain's CDR3 is CASSLFAGQGVYAQHF. The CDR3 DNA reads as TGTGCCAGCAGCTTGTTTGCGGGGCAGGGGGTTTATGCCCAGCATTTT. The V and J genes are TRBV5-5 and TRBJ1-5, with 7 bases lining up with TRBD1. The CDR3 sequence is 16 residues long. V lost 1 base, J lost 11 bases, and 15 bases stayed unmatched. CDR1 SGHKS and CDR2 YYEKEE come from the germline V gene (reference sequence).

V and J are TRBV7-2 and TRBJ2-1; 10 nucleotides align to TRBD2. Germline V CDR1 and CDR2: SGHTA, FQGNSA. The CDR3 contains 17 residues. Trimming took 1 base from V and 6 from J; bases not matched to a gene: 9. In DNA, the CDR3 is TGTGCCAGCAGCTTAGTTATGAGCGGGAGGGCGATCAATGAGCAGTTCTTC. Encoded protein: CASSLVMSGRAINEQFF.

In its sample, this clone was seen a few times. The chain is built from TRBV5-1 and TRBJ2-7, with 10 bases identical to TRBD1. With V trimmed by 3 bases and J by 3 bases, 9 bases remained unmatched. Germline-derived CDR1 and CDR2 are SGHRS and YFSETQ. The CDR3 has 16 amino acids. The CDR3 sequence: CASSYSPGQGSYEQYF. The CDR3 nucleotides are TGCGCCAGCAGCTATTCACCGGGACAGGGGAGCTACGAGCAGTACTTC. Together with reference TRBV5-1 and TRBJ2-7, the CDR3 gives the full variable domain: KAGVTQTPRYLIKTRGQQVTLSCSPISGHRSVSWYQQTPGQGLQFLFEYFSETQRNKGNFPGRFSGRQFSNSRSEMNVSTLELGDSALYLCASSYSPGQGSYEQYFGPGTRLTVT.

The rearrangement uses TRBV7-3 and TRBJ2-5, with D maybe TRBD1 (6 bases). V lost 2 bases and J 1 base, leaving 11 bases between the germline ends. Germline CDR1 is SGHTA and CDR2 is FQGTGA. The CDR3 is made up of 15 amino acids. The chain's CDR3 is CASSLQGTIQETQYF. CDR3 DNA sequence: TGTGCCAGCAGCTTACAGGGGACGATCCAAGAGACCCAGTACTTC.